This T cell receptor beta chain was captured by sequencing in a study of CD8+ T cells in alopecia areata. The CDR3 sequence is 13 residues long. Trimming shortened V by 0 bases and J by 10 bases, and 13 bases separated the two germline ends. Germline assignment: CDR1 SQVTM and CDR2 ANQGSEA. cDNA reverse transcribed from extracted RNA served as the sequencing template. TCRdb's copy holds only in-frame clones and misses some; the assay was immunoSEQ multiplex PCR. This table has around 120,000 clones, roughly 66% appearing once. Study-wide results and caveats: Scalp sample data also include resident alphabeta T cells from normal skin. An increase in clonality over normal scalp was evident in lesional scalp, especially alopecia totalis/universalis. Sharing of TCRs across patients appeared less clear than in mice, possibly for HLA-related reasons.

Concerning this clone itself: Antigen specificity is unknown.

This clonotype was obtained from a human donor in good health. Sequencing used CD4+ T cells sorted from blood. The V call is TRBV29-1, the J call TRBJ1-5, with D hard to call. Here the CDR3 reads CSVEEGRGSPQHF. The CDR3 DNA reads as TGCAGCGTTGAAGAGGGTCGGGGATCTCCCCAGCATTTT.